Below, one T cell receptor (beta chain) is given with its context. Naive CD8 cells lacked CD45RO and underwent positive selection for CCR7, leaving out terminally differentiated effector memory CD45RA+ cells. Profiling relied on immunoSEQ multiplex PCR, and the TCRdb table lists in-frame clones only, not all of them. This table holds some 800,000 clones, almost 95% found once. The sample comes from a study of shared clonotypes between healthy human individuals. V lost 3 bases to trimming and J lost 5 bases, with 19 bases between them. CDR3 length equals 16 residues. The V gene's germline CDR1 is SGDLS and CDR2 YYNGEE.

Sequencing was performed on naive CD8+ T cells sorted from blood. The clonotype originates from a man younger than 45 in good health. This rearrangement joins TRBV9 to TRBJ2-3, with a weak D call TRBD2 (5 bases). CDR3 region: CASSEVRTGIQDTQYF. CDR3 DNA sequence: TGTGCCAGCAGCGAGGTACGAACCGGGATACAAGATACGCAGTATTTT.